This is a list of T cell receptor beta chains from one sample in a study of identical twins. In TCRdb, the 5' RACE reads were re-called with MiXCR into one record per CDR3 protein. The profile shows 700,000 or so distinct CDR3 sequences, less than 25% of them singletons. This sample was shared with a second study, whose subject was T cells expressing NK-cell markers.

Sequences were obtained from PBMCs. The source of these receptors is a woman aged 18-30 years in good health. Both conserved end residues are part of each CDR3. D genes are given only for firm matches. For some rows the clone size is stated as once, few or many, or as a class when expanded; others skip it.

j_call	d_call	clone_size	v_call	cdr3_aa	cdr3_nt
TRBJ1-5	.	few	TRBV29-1	CSVSENSNQPQHF	TGCAGCGTTTCCGAGAATAGCAATCAGCCCCAGCATTTT
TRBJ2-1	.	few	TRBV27	CASRLPSGHNEQFF	TGTGCCAGCAGACTACCCTCGGGGCACAATGAGCAGTTCTTC
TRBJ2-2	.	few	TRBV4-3	CASGEVRASVNTGELFF	TGCGCCAGTGGGGAGGTGCGGGCTAGCGTGAACACCGGGGAGCTGTTTTTT
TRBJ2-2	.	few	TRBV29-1	CSVRFSANTGELFF	TGCAGCGTTAGATTTTCCGCGAACACCGGGGAGCTGTTTTTT
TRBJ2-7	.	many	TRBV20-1	CSAADSGVSYEQYF	TGCAGTGCTGCAGATTCGGGGGTCTCCTACGAGCAGTACTTC
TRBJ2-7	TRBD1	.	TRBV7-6	CASSLEARGYEQYF	TGTGCCAGCAGCTTAGAGGCCAGGGGGTACGAGCAGTACTTC
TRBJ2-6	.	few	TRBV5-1	CASSLFQRAGANVLTF	TGCGCCAGCAGCTTGTTCCAGAGGGCCGGGGCCAACGTCCTGACTTTC
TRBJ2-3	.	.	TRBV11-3	CASSSLPDTQYF	TGTGCCAGCAGCTCCCTTCCAGATACGCAGTATTTT
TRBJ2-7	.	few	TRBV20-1	CSARGVQHYEQYF	TGCAGTGCTAGAGGGGTACAGCACTACGAGCAGTACTTC
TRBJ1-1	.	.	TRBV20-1	CSAPLSHTEAFF	TGCAGTGCCCCCCTCTCCCACACTGAAGCTTTCTTT
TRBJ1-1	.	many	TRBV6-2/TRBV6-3	CASARGQTEAFF	TGTGCCAGCGCGCGGGGGCAGACTGAAGCTTTCTTT
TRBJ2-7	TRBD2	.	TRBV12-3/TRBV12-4	CASTTSGATYEQYF	TGTGCCAGCACCACTAGCGGGGCGACCTACGAGCAGTACTTC
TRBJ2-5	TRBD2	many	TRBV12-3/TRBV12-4	CASRNHGRPLETQYF	TGTGCCAGCAGAAACCACGGGAGGCCGTTGGAGACCCAGTACTTC
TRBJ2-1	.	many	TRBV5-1	CASSLDSRYNEQFF	TGCGCCAGCAGCTTGGATAGCCGATACAATGAGCAGTTCTTC
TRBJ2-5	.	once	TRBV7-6	CASSLRLRLRETQYF	TGTGCCAGCAGCTTACGTCTACGGTTGAGAGAGACCCAGTACTTC
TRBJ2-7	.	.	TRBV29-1	CSAGLNSYEQYF	TGCAGCGCGGGCTTGAACTCCTACGAGCAGTACTTC
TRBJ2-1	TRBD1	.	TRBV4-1	CASRQGAEQFF	TGCGCCAGCAGACAGGGGGCTGAGCAGTTCTTC
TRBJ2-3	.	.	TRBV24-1	CATSRDGFTDTQYF	TGTGCCACCAGTCGGGACGGTTTCACAGATACGCAGTATTTT
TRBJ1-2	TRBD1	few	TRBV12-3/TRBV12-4	CASFPKGAYGYTF	TGTGCCAGCTTCCCAAAGGGGGCTTATGGCTACACCTTC
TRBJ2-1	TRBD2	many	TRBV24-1	CATSDLRTRAGAYNEQFF	TGTGCCACCAGTGATTTAAGGACTAGGGCGGGAGCTTACAATGAGCAGTTCTTC
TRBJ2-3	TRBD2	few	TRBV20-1	CSARDLGLAGGADTQYF	TGCAGTGCTAGAGATCTGGGACTAGCGGGTGGGGCAGATACGCAGTATTTT
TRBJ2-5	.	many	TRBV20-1	CSARDRLRIETQYF	TGCAGTGCTAGAGATCGGCTGAGGATAGAGACCCAGTACTTC
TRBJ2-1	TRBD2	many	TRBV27	CASSVRGGYLPTEQFF	TGTGCCAGCAGTGTCCGGGGGGGATATCTTCCCACTGAGCAGTTCTTC
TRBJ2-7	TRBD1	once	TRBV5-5	CASRPGQDVGEQYF	TGTGCCAGCAGACCGGGACAGGACGTTGGCGAGCAGTACTTC
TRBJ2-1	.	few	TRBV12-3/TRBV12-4	CASILGPLEFDEQFF	.
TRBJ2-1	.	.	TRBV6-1	CASFTGFSYNEQFF	TGTGCCAGTTTTACAGGGTTCTCCTACAATGAGCAGTTCTTC
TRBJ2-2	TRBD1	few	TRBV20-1	CSAPTGGADGGELFF	TGCAGTGCCCCGACAGGGGGCGCGGACGGCGGGGAGCTGTTTTTT
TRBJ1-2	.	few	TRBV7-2	CASSFWRYGYTF	TGTGCCAGCAGCTTTTGGAGATATGGCTACACCTTC
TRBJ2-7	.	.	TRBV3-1	CASSRDSGNENEQYF	TGTGCCAGCAGCCGAGACTCCGGTAATGAGAACGAGCAGTACTTC
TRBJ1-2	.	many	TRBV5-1	CASSSQPDKVPHGYTF	TGCGCCAGCAGCTCACAACCCGACAAGGTGCCTCATGGCTACACCTTC
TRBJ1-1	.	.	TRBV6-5	CASSSGGVNTEAFF	TGTGCCAGCAGTTCCGGGGGGGTGAACACTGAAGCTTTCTTT
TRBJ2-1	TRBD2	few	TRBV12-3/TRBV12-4	CASSSGVIYNEQFF	TGTGCCAGCAGTAGCGGGGTTATCTACAATGAGCAGTTCTTC
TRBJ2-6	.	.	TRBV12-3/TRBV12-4	CASQGSSGANVLTF	TGTGCCAGTCAGGGGTCGTCTGGGGCCAACGTCCTGACTTTC
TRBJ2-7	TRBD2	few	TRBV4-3	CASSQNGGEQYF	TGCGCCAGCAGCCAAAACGGGGGGGAGCAGTACTTC